The 9 T cell receptor beta chains presented below share a single source sample, sequenced in a study of blood T cell repertoires in COVID-19. Sequencing used immunoSEQ multiplex PCR; TCRdb keeps in-frame clones, though not all of them. The table lists about 350,000 clones, more than 70% of them singletons. Sequencing input: peripheral blood. The receptors stem from an older woman with COVID-19, enrolled during active disease.

CDR3: CASSFQTGGTDTQYF. CDR3 bases: TGTGCCAGCAGCTTCCAGACAGGGGGCACAGATACGCAGTATTTT. The chain joins TRBV5-4 to TRBJ2-3; TRBD1 aligns across 8 bases. Germline V gene lookup returns CDR1 SGHNT and CDR2 YYREEE (reference sequence). Losses at the gene ends were 2 bases for V and 1 base for J; bases not matched to a gene: 3. The CDR3 totals 15 residues. Complete variable domain (other parts from reference TRBV5-4 and TRBJ2-3): ETGVTQSPTHLIKTRGQQVTLRCSSQSGHNTVSWYQQALGQGPQFIFQYYREEENGRGNFPPRFSGLQFPNYSSELNVNALELDDSALYLCASSFQTGGTDTQYFGPGTRLTVL.

J is TRBJ1-2 and V is TRBV6-1; TRBD1 matches 9 bases. J gave up 7 bases and V 7 bases, and 1 base lay outside the gene matches. The germline V gene encodes CDR1 MNHNS and CDR2 SASEGT. The CDR3 contains 11 residues. CDR3 DNA sequence: TGTGCCAGCATGGACAGGGGTGGCTACACCTTC. Protein product: CASMDRGGYTF.

The chain carries TRBV29-1 and TRBJ1-3; D not certain. V was shortened by 1 base and J by 0 bases, with 13 bases between the two germline ends. The V gene's germline CDR1 is SQVTM and CDR2 ANQGSEA. CDR3 length: 16 residues. In DNA, the CDR3 is TGCAGCGTTGAAGCCCCCCGAGAGGACTCTGGAAACACCATATATTTT. Encoded protein: CSVEAPREDSGNTIYF.

Only one count was recorded for this clone. This rearrangement joins TRBV12-3 or TRBV12-4 to TRBJ1-2; D gene unclear. There are 13 residues in the CDR3. The V gene lost 6 bases and the J gene lost 6 bases, with 14 bases spanning the gap. For the CDR3, the DNA is TGTGCCAGCAGCCCCCGGAGGCTAAATGGCTACACCTTC. Translation gives CASSPRRLNGYTF.

The chain recombines TRBV30 with TRBJ1-1; a possible D gene is TRBD1 (5 bases). The CDR3 sequence is 14 residues long. Germline V gives CDR1 GTSNPN, CDR2 SVGIG (reference sequence). V dropped 4 bases and J dropped 5 bases, with 17 bases sitting between them. The CDR3 reads CAWTTSGFWTEAFF. The DNA of the CDR3 is TGTGCCTGGACAACATCAGGGTTCTGGACTGAAGCTTTCTTT.

CDR3 DNA sequence: TGTGCCAGCAGTCATGACAGGCAGTACTTC. Residues: CASSHDRQYF. V and J are TRBV25-1 and TRBJ2-7, with a possible D match to TRBD1 (5 bases). V lost 5 bases to trimming and J lost 9 bases, with 8 bases between them. The CDR3 has 10 amino acids. Germline V gives CDR1 MGHDK, CDR2 SYGVNS.

This clone has just one count. The gene calls are TRBV28 and TRBJ1-5, with 9 bases lining up with TRBD1. From germline, CDR1 is MDHEN and CDR2 SYDVKM. V lost 4 bases to trimming and J lost 2 bases; unmatched junction nucleotides: 12. The CDR3 has 18 amino acids. CDR3 residues: CASSWDREYAVGNQPQHF. The CDR3 DNA reads TGTGCCAGCAGTTGGGACAGGGAGTACGCTGTTGGCAATCAGCCCCAGCATTTT.

The chain is built from TRBV5-1 and TRBJ1-6, with D unresolved. The V gene lost 4 bases and the J gene lost 0 bases, with 14 bases spanning the gap. CDR3 length: 17 residues. Germline CDR1 SGHRS, CDR2 YFSETQ. CDR3 sequence: CASSVGSLSSYNSPLHF. CDR3 nucleotide sequence: TGCGCCAGCAGCGTGGGATCCCTGAGCTCCTATAATTCACCCCTCCACTTT.

The J gene is TRBJ1-5, the V gene TRBV14, with a possible D match to TRBD1 (5 bases). Trimming stripped 6 bases from V and 6 bases from J, with 15 bases between. The CDR3 has 14 residues. Germline V gene sequence: CDR1 SGHDN, CDR2 FVKESK. The CDR3 spells CASSRTGTGQPQHF. The CDR3, as DNA: TGTGCCAGCAGTCGTACAGGTACGGGTCAGCCCCAGCATTTT.